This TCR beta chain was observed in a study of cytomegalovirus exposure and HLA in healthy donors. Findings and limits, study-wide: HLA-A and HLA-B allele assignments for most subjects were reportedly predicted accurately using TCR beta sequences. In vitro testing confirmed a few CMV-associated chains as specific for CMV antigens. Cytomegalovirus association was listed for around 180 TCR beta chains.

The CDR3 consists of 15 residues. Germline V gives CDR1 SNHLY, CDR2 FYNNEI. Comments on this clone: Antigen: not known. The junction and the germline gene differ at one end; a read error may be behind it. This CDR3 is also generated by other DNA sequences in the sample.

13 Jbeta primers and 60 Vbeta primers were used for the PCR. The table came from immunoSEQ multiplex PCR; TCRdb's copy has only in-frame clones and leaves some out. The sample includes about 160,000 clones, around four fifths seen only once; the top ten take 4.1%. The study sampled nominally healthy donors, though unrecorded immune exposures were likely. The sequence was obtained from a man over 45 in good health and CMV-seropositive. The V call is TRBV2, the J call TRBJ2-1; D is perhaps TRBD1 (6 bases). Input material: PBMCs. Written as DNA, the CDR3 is TGCGCCAGCAGCGAAACCCGAGGACAGTTCGATGAGCAGTTCTTC. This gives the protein CASSETRGQFDEQFF. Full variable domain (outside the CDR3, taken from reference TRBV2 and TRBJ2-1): EPEVTQTPSHQVTQMGQEVILRCVPISNHLYFYWYRQILGQKVEFLVSFYNNEISEKSEIFDDQFSVERPDGSNFTLKIRSTKLEDSAMYFCASSETRGQFDEQFFGPGTRLTVL.